This T cell receptor (beta chain) was retrieved from a study of tumor-infiltrating lymphocytes in primary liver carcinoma. Total RNA and DNA came together from approximately 22-30 mg of bulk tissue without cell sorting. The authors made TCR beta cDNA from around 500 ng total RNA with a constant-region primer. Modified slightly, ARM-PCR produced TCR beta libraries over three nested multiplex PCR rounds. Primers for the first two PCR rounds were TRBV1-TRBV30 forward primers and a C-beta reverse primer (approximately 10 cycles per round). MiXCR, run by TCRdb on the multiplex PCR reads, gives a single entry per CDR3 protein. The sample holds about 100,000 distinct CDR3 sequences, just over 65% seen once. This CDR3 is built from 13 residues. Trimming pared 9 bases from V and 4 bases from J, leaving 12 bases between.

This receptor was identified in a man aged 35-49 years with primary liver carcinoma and hepatitis B virus infection. The V gene is TRBV12-3 or TRBV12-4, the J gene TRBJ2-2; D is uncertain. The sample taken for sequencing was tumor-adjacent normal liver tissue. The CDR3 coding sequence is TGTGCCAGTAGGTGGCAGATCACCGGGGAGCTGTTTTTT. The encoded protein is CASRWQITGELFF.